The present T cell receptor beta chain was sequenced within a study of shared clonotypes between healthy human individuals (dated by TCRdb to between 2020 and 2021). In the study overall: Three men and a couple of women, aged 18 to 49 years, made up the cohort. For each donor, CD4 naive and CD4 memory were each run on three plates, CD8 naive on two plates, and CD8 memory on one plate. To estimate repertoire size and how much clonotype sharing occurs between individuals, the study deeply sequenced the blood TCR repertoires of several healthy adults. To increase sequencing depth and limit assay-specific biases, TCR repertoire library preparation and sequencing were carried out by different laboratories using diverse techniques. Leukapheresis yielded between about 0.9 and 9.5 billion PBMCs per donor.

The donors were healthy, HIV-negative adults who had no recently reported acute infections or vaccinations. Only Caucasian adults living in Nashville, Tennessee, USA were represented among the donors. Magnetic negative selection was used to enrich CD4+ T cells, after which naive cells were positively selected on CD45RA and the negative fraction became the memory subset. Blood was collected by leukapheresis, and PBMCs were isolated by Ficoll-Histopaque density gradient centrifugation and then cryopreserved in liquid nitrogen vapor phase. Purity and quantity of every magnetically sorted T cell population were checked by analytical flow cytometry. Each sorted fraction had its genomic DNA isolated and then quantified by UV absorbance on a Nanodrop 2000c. Using the deep immunoSEQ assay, multiplex PCR amplified TCR CDR3 regions from genomic DNA. Extracted genomic DNA from each cell subset was spread evenly across all wells of several immunoSEQ 96-well plates, with each plate serving as a replicate. For sorted subsets, 200 to 250 ng of genomic DNA, equivalent to some 30,000 T cell genomes, went into each replicate PCR. Purified libraries were quantified with a Qubit 3.0 fluorometer, sized on a Bioanalyzer 2100, and re-quantified with the KAPA Library Quantification kit. A separate single-read 150-cycle Illumina NextSeq 550 flow cell was used to sequence each immunoSEQ 96-well plate. The authors processed their data as follows. Because only junctional sequences without quality scores were contained in the immunoSEQ output, filtering matching that applied to full-length reads could not be performed. To assign V/J genes and CDR3, sequences were annotated against IMGT germline references using PyIR, a Python wrapper for IgBLAST v1.9. Reads with weak V/J assignments (E-value above 1e-6), missing CDR3, stop codons, out-of-frame junctions, or ambiguous translated residues were removed. V3J clonotypes were defined as sequences sharing an identical inferred V gene, J gene, and CDR3 amino acid sequence. Percentage overlap between repertoires was computed as shared unique clonotypes divided by the size of the smaller repertoire. Three approaches were used to assess repertoire richness: RTK rarefaction, the Chao1 estimator, and Recon v2.1 estimates of unobserved clonotypes. Generation probabilities for all TCRbeta clonotypes obtained by the gDNA method from a handful of donors were computed using OLGA. Drawn from immuneACCESS, this table holds only the in-frame rearrangements with V and J called that TCRdb kept. Clones are partly lost; checked studies trace under half to an unresolved V gene and leave the rest unexplained. V, J and clone size are those of that table, while D and trimming were read from the DNA. This sample lists around 1 million clones; around three quarters were detected once. Jointly, the top ten make up over 1.3% of the sample.

The study at large found these results: Because the study included only a small number of donors, the genetic and exposure-history diversity represented was limited. Pairwise subsampling indicated that sequencing depth was expected to affect the degree of clonotype sharing among donors. Sampling was restricted to blood, and TCR repertoires in tissues likely differ from the TCR repertoires found in blood. Sharing across a handful of donors was observed for roughly 5% of naive CD4, 3% to 4% of naive CD8, roughly 2.3% of memory CD4, and around 0.4% of memory CD8 clonotypes. Incomplete sequencing was indicated by rarefaction of sorted-subset datasets, despite the large sequencing depth. Naive subsets generally had larger estimated clonotype richness than memory subsets did. Compared with non-shared clonotypes, the clonotypes found in all four sorted-subset donors had higher generation probabilities.

This clone was observed a handful of times. What antigen it recognizes has not been identified. No much larger clone exists at a distance of one base, and base qualities are not known. Sequenced material: memory CD4+ T cells sorted from blood. The sample's cell subset or site label, decoded: CD45RA-negative fraction. The source is a man aged 18 to 30 in good health.

The nucleotides read TGCGCCAGCAGCTTGTCCCCGGGAACGGCGGGAGGTATTAATGAGCAGTTCTTC. Translated, it reads CASSLSPGTAGGINEQFF. The chain is made from TRBV5-1 and TRBJ2-1; TRBD2 matches 8 bases in the middle. Via the germline V gene, CDR1 is SGHRS and CDR2 YFSETQ. Clipping removes 1 base from V and 7 bases from J, with 16 as the unmatched junction base count. The CDR3 goes from the cysteine to the phenylalanine over 18 residues. Here the CDR3 DNA is all that survives: 54 bases in frame from base 1.